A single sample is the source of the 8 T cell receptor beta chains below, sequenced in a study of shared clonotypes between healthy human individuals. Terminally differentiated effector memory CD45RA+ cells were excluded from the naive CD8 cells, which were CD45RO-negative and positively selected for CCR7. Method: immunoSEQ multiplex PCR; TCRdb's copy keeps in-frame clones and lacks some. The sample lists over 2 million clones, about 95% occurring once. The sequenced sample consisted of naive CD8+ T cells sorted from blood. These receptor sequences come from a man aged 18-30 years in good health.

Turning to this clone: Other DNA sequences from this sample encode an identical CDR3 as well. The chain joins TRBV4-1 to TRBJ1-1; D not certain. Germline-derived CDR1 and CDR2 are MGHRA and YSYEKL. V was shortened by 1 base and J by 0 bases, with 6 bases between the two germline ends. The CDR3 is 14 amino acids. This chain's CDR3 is CASSQGDLNTEAFF. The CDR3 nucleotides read TGCGCCAGCAGCCAAGGGGATCTGAACACTGAAGCTTTCTTT.

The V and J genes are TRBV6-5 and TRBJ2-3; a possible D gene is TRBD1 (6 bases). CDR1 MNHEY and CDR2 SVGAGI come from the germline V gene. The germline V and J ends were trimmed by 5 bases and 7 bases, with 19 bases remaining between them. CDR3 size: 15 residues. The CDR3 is CASSRVGAVVNTQYF. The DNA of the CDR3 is TGTGCCAGCAGTCGGGTGGGGGCTGTAGTGAATACGCAGTATTTT.

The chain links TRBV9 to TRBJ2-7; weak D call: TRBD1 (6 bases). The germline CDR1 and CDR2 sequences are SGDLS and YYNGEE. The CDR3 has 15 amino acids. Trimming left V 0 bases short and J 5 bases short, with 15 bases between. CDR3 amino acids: CASSVGVTGINEQYF. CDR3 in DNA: TGTGCCAGCAGCGTAGGAGTGACAGGTATCAACGAGCAGTACTTC.

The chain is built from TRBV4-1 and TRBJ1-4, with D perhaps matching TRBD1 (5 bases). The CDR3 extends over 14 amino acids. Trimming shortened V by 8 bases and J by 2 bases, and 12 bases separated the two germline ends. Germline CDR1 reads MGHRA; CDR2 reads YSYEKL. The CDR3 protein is CASGARDTNEKLFF. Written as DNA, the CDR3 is TGCGCCAGCGGGGCGAGGGACACTAATGAAAAACTGTTTTTT.

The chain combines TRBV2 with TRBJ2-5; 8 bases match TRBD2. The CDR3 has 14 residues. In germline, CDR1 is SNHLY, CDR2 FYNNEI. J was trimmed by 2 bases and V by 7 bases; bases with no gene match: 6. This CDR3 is CASKVAGLQETQYF. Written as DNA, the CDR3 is TGTGCCAGCAAGGTAGCGGGATTACAAGAGACCCAGTACTTC.

DNA of the CDR3: TGTGCCAGCAGCTTGGGACAGAATCAGCCCCAGCATTTT. The encoded protein is CASSLGQNQPQHF. The genes are TRBV5-4 and TRBJ1-5, with a weak D call TRBD1 (5 bases). Germline lookup yields CDR1 SGHNT and CDR2 YYREEE (reference sequence). V was shortened by 0 bases and J by 4 bases, with 5 bases between the two germline ends. This CDR3 is 13 amino acids long.

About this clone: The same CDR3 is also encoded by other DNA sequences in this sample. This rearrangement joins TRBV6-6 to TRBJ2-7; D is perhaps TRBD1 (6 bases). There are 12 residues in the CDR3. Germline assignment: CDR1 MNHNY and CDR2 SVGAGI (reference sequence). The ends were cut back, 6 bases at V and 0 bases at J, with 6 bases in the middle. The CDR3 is CASRDSSYEQYF. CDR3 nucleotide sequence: TGTGCCAGCAGGGACAGCTCCTACGAGCAGTACTTC.

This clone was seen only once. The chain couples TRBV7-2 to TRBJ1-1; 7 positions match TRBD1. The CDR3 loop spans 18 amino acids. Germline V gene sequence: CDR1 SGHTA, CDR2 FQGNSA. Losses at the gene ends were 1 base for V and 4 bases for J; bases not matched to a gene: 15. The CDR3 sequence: CASSLGEGADRAGTEAFF. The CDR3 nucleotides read TGTGCCAGCAGCTTAGGGGAGGGGGCTGACAGGGCGGGCACTGAAGCTTTCTTT.